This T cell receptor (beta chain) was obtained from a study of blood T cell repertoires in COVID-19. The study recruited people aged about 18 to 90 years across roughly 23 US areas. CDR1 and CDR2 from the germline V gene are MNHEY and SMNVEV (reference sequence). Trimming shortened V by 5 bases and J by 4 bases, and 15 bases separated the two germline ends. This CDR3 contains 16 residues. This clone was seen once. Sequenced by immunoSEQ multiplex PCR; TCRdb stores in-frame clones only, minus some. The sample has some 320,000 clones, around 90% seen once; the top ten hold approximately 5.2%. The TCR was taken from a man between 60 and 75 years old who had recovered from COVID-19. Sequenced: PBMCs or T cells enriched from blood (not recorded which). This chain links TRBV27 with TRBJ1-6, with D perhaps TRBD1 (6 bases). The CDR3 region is CASSPTARGYNSPLHF. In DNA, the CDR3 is TGTGCCAGCAGTCCGACGGCCAGGGGATATAATTCACCCCTCCACTTT.